This T cell receptor (beta chain) was obtained from a study of graft-versus-host responses after intestinal transplantation. Study background: Recipients underwent multivisceral, liver-intestinal, or isolated intestinal transplants.

With regard to this clone: Its antigen is currently unknown.

Germline values: CDR1 KGHSH, CDR2 LQKENI. This CDR3 is built from 14 residues. Overall study results and limits: Some GvH clones were seen earlier in gut or blood, suggesting intestinal origin. Individuals carrying graft-donor T cell macrochimerism showed high graft-versus-host to host-versus-graft clonal ratios in allografts.

Some clones are missing from TCRdb's copy, which holds only in-frame ones; the method was immunoSEQ multiplex PCR. The sample has about 39,000 clones; 93% are singletons. The genes are TRBV18 and TRBJ2-5; D uncertain. Judging by the DNA end, TRBJ2-7 fits better; the J call may be wrong. Specimen: PBMCs, collected 734 days after intestinal transplantation. This sequence originates from a human patient who received an intestinal transplant, so some T cells may come from the graft donor. CDR3 residues: CASRSRPDSYEQYF. Here the CDR3 DNA reads TGTGCCAGCCGCTCACGTCCAGATTCCTACGAGCAGTACTTC.